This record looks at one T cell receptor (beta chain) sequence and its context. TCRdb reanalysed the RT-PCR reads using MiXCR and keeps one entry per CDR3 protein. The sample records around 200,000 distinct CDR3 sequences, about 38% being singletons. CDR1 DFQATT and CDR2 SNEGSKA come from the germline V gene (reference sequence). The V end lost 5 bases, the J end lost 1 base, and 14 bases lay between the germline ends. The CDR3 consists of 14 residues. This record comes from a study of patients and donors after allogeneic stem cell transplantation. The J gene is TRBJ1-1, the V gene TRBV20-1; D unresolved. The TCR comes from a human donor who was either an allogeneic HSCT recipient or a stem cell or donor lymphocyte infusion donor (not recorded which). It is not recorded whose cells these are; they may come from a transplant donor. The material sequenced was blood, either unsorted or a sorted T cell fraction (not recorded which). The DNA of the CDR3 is TGCAGTGCTCACCTGCTGGAGAGGAACACTGAAGCTTTCTTT. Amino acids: CSAHLLERNTEAFF.